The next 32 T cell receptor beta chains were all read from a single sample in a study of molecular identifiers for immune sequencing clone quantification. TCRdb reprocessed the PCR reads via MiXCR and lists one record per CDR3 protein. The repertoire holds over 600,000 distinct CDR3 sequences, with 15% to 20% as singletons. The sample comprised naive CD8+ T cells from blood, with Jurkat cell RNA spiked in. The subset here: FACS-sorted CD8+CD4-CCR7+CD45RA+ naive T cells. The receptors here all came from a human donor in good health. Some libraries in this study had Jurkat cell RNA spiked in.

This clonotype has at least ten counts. The DNA for the CDR3 is TGTGCCAGCAGCTTGGAGTCTACCTATCTCACAGATACGCAGTATTTT. Residues: CASSLESTYLTDTQYF. The rearrangement uses TRBV7-9 and TRBJ2-3; D unresolved. V lost 3 bases, J lost 2 bases, and 15 bases lay in between. CDR1 and CDR2 (germline): SEHNR, FQNEAQ (reference sequence). This CDR3 has 16 residues.

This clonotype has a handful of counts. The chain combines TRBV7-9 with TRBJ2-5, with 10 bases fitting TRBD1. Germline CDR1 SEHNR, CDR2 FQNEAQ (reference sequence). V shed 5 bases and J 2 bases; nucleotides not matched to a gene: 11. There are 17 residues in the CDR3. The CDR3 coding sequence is TGTGCCAGCAGCCCCAACTATGACAGGGGGCTGCAAGAGACCCAGTACTTC. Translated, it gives CASSPNYDRGLQETQYF.

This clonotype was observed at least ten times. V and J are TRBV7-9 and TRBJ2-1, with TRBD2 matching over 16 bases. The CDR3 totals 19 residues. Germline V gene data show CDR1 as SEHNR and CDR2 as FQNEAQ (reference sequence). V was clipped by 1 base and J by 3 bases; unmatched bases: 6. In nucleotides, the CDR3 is TGTGCCAGCAGCTTAGTGGGACTAGCGGGAGGGCCGGGCTACAATGAGCAGTTCTTC. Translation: CASSLVGLAGGPGYNEQFF.

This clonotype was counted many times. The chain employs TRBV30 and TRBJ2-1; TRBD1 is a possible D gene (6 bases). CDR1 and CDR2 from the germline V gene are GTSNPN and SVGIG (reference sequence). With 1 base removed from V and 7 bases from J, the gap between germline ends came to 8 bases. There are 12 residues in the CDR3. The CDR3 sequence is CAWSEQGNEQFF. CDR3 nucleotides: TGTGCCTGGAGTGAACAGGGTAATGAGCAGTTCTTC.

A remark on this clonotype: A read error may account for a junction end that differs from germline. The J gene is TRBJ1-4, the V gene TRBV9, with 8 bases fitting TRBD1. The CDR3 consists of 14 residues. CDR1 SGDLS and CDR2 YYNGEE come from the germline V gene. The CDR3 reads CASSVGTGNEELFF. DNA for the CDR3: TGTGCCAGCAGCGTAGGGACAGGGAATGAAGAACTGTTTTTT. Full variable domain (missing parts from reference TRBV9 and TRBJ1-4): DSGVTQTPKHLITATGQRVTLRCSPRSGDLSVYWYQQSLDQGLQFLIQYYNGEERAKGNILERFSAQQFPDLHSELNLSSLELGDSALYFCASSVGTGNEELFFGSGTQLSVL.

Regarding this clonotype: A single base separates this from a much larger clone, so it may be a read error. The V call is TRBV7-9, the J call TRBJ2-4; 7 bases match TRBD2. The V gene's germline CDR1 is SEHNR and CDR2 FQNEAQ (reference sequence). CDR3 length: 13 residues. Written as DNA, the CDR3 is TGTGCCAGCAGCTTAGTGGGGGAGGGGAAGCCGGACTTC. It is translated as CASSLVGEGKPDF.

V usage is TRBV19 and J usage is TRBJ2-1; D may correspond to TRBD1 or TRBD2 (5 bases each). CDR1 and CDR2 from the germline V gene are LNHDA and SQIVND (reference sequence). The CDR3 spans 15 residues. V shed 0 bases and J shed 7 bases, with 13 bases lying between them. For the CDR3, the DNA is TGTGCCAGTAGTATAGATTCCGCAGGGAGTAATGAGCAGTTCTTC. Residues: CASSIDSAGSNEQFF.

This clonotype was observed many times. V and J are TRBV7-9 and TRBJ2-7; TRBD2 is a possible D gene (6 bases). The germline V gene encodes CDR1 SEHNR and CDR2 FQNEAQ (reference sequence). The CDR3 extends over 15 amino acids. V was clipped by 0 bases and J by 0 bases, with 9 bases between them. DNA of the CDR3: TGTGCCAGCAGCTTAGCTGTCGGGAGCTCCTACGAGCAGTACTTC. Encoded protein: CASSLAVGSSYEQYF.

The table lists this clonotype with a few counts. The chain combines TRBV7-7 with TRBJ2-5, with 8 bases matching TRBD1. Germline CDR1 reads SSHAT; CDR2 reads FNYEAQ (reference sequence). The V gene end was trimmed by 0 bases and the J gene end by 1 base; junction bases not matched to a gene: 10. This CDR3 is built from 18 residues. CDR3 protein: CASSLAPFSQGVQETQYF. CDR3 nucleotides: TGTGCCAGCAGCTTAGCTCCCTTTTCACAGGGGGTCCAAGAGACCCAGTACTTC.

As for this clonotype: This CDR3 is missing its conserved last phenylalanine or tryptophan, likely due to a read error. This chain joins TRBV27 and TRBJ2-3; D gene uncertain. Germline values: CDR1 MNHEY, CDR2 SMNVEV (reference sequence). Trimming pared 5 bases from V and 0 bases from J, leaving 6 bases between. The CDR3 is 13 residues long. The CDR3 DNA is TGTGCCAGCAGTCTCATAAGCACAGATACGCAGTATTTG. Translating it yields CASSLISTDTQYL.

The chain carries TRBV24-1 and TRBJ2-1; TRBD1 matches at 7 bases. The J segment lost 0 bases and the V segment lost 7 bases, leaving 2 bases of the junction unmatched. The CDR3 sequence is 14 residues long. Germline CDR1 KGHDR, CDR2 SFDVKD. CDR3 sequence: CATSSGGSYNEQFF. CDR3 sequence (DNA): TGTGCCACCAGCTCAGGGGGCTCCTACAATGAGCAGTTCTTC.

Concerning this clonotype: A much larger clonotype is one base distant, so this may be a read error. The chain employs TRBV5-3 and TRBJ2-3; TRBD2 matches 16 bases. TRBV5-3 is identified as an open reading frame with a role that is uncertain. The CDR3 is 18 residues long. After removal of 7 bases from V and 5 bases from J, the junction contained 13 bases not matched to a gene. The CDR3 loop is CARGGTSGGARLGDTQYF. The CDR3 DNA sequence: TGTGCCAGAGGCGGGACTAGCGGGGGGGCCCGACTTGGAGATACGCAGTATTTT.

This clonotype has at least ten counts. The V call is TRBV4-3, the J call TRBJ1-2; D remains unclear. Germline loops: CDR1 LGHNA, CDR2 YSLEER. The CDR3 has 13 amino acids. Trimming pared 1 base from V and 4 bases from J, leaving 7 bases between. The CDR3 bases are TGCGCCAGCAGCCAAGTCCACTCCTATGGCTACACCTTC. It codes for CASSQVHSYGYTF.

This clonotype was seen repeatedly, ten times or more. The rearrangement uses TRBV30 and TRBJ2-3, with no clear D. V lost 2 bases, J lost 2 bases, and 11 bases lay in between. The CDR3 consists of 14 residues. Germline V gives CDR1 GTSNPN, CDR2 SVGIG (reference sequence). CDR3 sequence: CAWSLGHNTDTQYF. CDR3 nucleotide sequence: TGTGCCTGGAGTTTAGGGCATAACACAGATACGCAGTATTTT. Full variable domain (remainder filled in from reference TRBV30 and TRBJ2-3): SQTIHQWPATLVQPVGSPLSLECTVEGTSNPNLYWYRQAAGRGLQLLFYSVGIGQISSEVPQNLSASRPQDRQFILSSKKLLLSDSGFYLCAWSLGHNTDTQYFGPGTRLTVL.

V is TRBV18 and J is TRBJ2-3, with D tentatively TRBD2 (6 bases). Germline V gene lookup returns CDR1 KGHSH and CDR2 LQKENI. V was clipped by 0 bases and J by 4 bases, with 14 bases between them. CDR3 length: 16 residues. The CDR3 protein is CASSPPTGSIPDTQYF. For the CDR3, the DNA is TGTGCCAGCTCACCACCCACCGGGAGCATTCCAGATACGCAGTATTTT.

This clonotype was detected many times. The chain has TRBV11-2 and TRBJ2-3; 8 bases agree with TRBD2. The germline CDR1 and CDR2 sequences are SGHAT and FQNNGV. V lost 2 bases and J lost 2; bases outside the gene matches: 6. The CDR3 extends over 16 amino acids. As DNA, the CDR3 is TGTGCCAGCAGCTTATTGGTTAGCGGGGACACAGATACGCAGTATTTT. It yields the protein CASSLLVSGDTDTQYF.

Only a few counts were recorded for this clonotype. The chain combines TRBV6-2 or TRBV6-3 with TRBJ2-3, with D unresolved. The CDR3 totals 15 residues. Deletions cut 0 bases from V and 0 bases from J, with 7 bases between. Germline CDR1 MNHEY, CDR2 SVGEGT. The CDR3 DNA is TGTGCCAGCAGTTACTCCCCCCTTAGCACAGATACGCAGTATTTT. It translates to CASSYSPLSTDTQYF.

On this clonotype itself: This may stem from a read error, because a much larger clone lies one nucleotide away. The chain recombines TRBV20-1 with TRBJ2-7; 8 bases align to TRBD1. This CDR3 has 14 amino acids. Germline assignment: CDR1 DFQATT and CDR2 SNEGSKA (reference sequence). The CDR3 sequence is CGARGTGHSYEQYF. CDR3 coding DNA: TGCGGTGCCCGCGGGACAGGACACTCCTACGAGCAGTACTTC.

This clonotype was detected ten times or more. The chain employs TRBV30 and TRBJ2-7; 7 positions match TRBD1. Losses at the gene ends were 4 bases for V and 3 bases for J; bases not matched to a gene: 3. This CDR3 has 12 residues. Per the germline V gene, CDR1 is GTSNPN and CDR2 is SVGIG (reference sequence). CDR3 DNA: TGTGCCTGGAAGGCAGGGGGCTACGAGCAGTACTTC. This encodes CAWKAGGYEQYF. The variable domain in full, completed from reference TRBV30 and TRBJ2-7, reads SQTIHQWPATLVQPVGSPLSLECTVEGTSNPNLYWYRQAAGRGLQLLFYSVGIGQISSEVPQNLSASRPQDRQFILSSKKLLLSDSGFYLCAWKAGGYEQYFGPGTRLTVT.

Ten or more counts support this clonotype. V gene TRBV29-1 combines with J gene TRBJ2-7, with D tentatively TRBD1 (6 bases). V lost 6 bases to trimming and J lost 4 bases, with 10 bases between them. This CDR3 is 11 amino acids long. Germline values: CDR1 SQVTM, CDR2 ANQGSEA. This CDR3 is CSVKQGYEQYF. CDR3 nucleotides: TGCAGCGTGAAACAGGGTTACGAGCAGTACTTC.

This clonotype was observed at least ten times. The CDR3 coding sequence is TGTGCCAGCAGCGTAGGCAGGGGCAGGGATACGCAGTATTTT. Its translation is CASSVGRGRDTQYF. The gene calls are TRBV9 and TRBJ2-3; possibly TRBD1 for D (6 bases). The CDR3 sequence is 14 residues long. CDR1 is SGDLS and CDR2 is YYNGEE in the germline V gene. Trimming left V 0 bases short and J 6 bases short, with 11 bases between.

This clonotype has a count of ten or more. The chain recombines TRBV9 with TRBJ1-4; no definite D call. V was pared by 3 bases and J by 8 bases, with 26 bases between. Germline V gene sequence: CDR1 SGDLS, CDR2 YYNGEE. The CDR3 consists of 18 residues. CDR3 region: CASSGREAPAESMEKLFF. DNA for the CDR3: TGTGCCAGCAGCGGAAGAGAGGCTCCGGCAGAGAGCATGGAAAAACTGTTTTTT. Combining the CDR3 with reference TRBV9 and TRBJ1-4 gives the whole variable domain DSGVTQTPKHLITATGQRVTLRCSPRSGDLSVYWYQQSLDQGLQFLIQYYNGEERAKGNILERFSAQQFPDLHSELNLSSLELGDSALYFCASSGREAPAESMEKLFFGSGTQLSVL.

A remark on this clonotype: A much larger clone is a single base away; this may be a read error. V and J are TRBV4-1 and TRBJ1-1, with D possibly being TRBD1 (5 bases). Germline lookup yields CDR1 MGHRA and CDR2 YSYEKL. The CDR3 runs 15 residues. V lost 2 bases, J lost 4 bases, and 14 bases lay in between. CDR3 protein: CASSQNQGAATEAFF. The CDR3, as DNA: TGCGCCAGCAGCCAAAACCAGGGCGCGGCCACTGAAGCTTTCTTT.

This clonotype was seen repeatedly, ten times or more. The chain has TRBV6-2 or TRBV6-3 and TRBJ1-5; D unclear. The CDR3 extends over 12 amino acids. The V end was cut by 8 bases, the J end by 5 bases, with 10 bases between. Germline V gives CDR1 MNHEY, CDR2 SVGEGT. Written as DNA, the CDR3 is TGTGCCAGCGGCATTGATTATCAGCCCCAGCATTTT. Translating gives CASGIDYQPQHF.

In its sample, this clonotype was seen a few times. DNA for the CDR3: TGTGCCAGCTCATCCACCGGTGGGCGGACCATTTACGAGCAGTACTTC. It yields the protein CASSSTGGRTIYEQYF. The chain couples TRBV18 to TRBJ2-7; no clear D gene. V lost 5 bases to trimming and J lost 4 bases, with 21 bases between them. The CDR3 has 16 residues. Germline lookup yields CDR1 KGHSH and CDR2 LQKENI.

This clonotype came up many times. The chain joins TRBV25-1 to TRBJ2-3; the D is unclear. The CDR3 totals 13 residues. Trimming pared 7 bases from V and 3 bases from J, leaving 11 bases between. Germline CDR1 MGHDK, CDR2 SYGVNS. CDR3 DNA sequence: TGTGCCAGCACCGACGCAGTTACAGATACGCAGTATTTT. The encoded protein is CASTDAVTDTQYF.

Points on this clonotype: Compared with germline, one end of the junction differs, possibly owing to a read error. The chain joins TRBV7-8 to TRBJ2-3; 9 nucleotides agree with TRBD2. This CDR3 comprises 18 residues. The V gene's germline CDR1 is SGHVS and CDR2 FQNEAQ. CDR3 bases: TGTGCCGGCAGCTTGGGCCCAGCGGGGGGAGTGAGCACAGATACGCAGTATTTT. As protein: CAGSLGPAGGVSTDTQYF.

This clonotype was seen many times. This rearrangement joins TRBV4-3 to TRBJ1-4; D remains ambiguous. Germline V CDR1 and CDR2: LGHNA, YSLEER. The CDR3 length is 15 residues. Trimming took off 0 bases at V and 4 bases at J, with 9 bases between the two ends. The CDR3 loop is CASSQEEGNNEKLFF. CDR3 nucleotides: TGCGCCAGCAGCCAAGAAGAAGGGAATAATGAAAAACTGTTTTTT.

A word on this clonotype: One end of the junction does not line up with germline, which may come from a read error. CDR3 coding DNA: TGTGCCAGGACCTATGTACTGAACACTGAAGCTTTCTTC. Encoded protein: CARTYVLNTEAFF. The chain is built from TRBV6-2 or TRBV6-3 and TRBJ1-1; D gene unclear. Germline values: CDR1 MNHEY, CDR2 SVGEGT. This CDR3 has 13 residues.

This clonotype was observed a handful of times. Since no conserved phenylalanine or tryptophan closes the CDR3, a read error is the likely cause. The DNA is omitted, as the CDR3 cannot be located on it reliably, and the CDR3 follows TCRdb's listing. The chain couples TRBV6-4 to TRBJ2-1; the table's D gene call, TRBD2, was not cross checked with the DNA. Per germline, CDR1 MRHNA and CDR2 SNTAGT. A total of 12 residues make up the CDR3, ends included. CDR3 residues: CASGLAGGPEFV.

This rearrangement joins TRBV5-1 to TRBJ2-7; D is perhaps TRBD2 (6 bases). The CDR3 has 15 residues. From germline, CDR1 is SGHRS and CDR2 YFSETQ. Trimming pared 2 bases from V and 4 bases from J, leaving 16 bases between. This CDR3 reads CASSFVPGEEYEQYF. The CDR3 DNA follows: TGCGCCAGCAGCTTCGTCCCGGGGGAAGAGTACGAGCAGTACTTC.

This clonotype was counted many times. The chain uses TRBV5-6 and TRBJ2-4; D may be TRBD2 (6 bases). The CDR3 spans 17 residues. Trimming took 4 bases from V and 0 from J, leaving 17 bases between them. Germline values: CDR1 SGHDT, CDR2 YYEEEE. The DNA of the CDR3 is TGTGCCAGCAGCGCCCCCCCGGGGGACCTAGCCAAAAACATTCAGTACTTC. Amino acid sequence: CASSAPPGDLAKNIQYF.